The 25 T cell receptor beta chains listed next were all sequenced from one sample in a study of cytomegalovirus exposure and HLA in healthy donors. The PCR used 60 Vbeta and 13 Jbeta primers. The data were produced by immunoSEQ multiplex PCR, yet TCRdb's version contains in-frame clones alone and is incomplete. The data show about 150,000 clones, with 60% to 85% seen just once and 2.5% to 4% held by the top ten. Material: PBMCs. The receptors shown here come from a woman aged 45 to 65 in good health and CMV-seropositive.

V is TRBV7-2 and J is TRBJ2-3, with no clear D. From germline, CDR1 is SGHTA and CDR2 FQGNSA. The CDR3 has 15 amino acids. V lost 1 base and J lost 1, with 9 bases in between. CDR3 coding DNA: TGTGCCAGCAGCTTAGTGGCTGGCCGCACAGATACGCAGTATTTT. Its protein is CASSLVAGRTDTQYF.

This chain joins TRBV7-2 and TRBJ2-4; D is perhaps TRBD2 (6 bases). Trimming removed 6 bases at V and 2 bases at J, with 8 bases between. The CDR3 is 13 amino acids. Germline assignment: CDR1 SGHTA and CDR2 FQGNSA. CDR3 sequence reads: CASRAGTKNIQYF. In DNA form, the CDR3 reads TGTGCCAGCAGGGCGGGGACCAAAAACATTCAGTACTTC.

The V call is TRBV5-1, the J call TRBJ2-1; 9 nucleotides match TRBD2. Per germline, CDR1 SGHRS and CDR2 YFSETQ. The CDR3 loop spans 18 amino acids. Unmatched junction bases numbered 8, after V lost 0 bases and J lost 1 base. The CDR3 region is CASSLGGTSRSSYNEQFF. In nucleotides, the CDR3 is TGCGCCAGCAGCTTGGGGGGGACTAGCAGGAGTTCCTACAATGAGCAGTTCTTC.

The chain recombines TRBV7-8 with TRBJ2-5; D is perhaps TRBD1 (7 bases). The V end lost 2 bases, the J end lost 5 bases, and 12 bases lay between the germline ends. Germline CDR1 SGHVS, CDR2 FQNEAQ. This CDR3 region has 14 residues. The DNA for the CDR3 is TGTGCCAGCAGCTTACGGGCAGGGGGGGAGACCCAGTACTTC. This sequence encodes CASSLRAGGETQYF. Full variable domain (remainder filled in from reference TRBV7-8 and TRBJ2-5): GAGVSQSPRYKVAKRGQDVALRCDPISGHVSLFWYQQALGQGPEFLTYFQNEAQLDKSGLPSDRFFAERPEGSVSTLKIQRTQQEDSAVYLCASSLRAGGETQYFGPGTRLLVL.

The CDR3 DNA reads TGTGCCAGCCTTCCGGGAACACCGCACCAAGAGACCCAGTACTTC. Protein sequence: CASLPGTPHQETQYF. The V call is TRBV19, the J call TRBJ2-5; D possibly corresponds to TRBD2 (5 bases). Per germline, CDR1 LNHDA and CDR2 SQIVND (reference sequence). CDR3 length: 15 amino acids. Trimming left V 9 bases short and J 0 bases short, with 17 bases between.

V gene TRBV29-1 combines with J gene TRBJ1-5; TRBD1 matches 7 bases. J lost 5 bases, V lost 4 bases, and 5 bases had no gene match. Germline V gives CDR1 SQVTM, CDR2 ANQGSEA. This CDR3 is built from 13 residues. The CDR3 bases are TGCAGCGTTGCCTGGGACAGTGATCAGCCCCAGCATTTT. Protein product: CSVAWDSDQPQHF. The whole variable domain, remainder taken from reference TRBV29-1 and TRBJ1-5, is SAVISQKPSRDICQRGTSLTIQCQVDSQVTMMFWYRQQPGQSLTLIATANQGSEATYESGFVIDKFPISRPNLTFSTLTVSNMSPEDSSIYLCSVAWDSDQPQHFGDGTRLSIL.

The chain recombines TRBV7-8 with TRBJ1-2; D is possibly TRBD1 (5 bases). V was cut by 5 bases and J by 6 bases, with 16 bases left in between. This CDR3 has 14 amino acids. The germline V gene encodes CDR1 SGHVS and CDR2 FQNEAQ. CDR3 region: CASSPSGGGDGYTF. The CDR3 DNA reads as TGTGCCAGCAGCCCAAGCGGCGGGGGGGATGGCTACACCTTC.

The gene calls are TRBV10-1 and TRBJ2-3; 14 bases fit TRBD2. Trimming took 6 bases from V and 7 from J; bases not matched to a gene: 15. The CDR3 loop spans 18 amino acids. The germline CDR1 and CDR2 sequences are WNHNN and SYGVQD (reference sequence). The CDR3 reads CASSLRLAGGLNLNTQYF. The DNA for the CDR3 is TGCGCCAGCAGCCTTAGACTAGCGGGGGGGTTGAATTTAAATACGCAGTATTTT.

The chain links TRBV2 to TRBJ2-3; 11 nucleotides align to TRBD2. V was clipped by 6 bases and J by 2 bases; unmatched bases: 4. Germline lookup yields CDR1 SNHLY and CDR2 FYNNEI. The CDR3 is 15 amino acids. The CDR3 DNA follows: TGTGCCAGCAGGGCTAGCGGGGGGCCCACAGATACGCAGTATTTT. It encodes CASRASGGPTDTQYF.

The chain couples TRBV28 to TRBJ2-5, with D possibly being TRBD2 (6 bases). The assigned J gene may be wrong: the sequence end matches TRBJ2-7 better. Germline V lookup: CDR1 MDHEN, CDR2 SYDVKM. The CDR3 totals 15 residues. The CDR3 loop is CASSPTDYAGYEQYF. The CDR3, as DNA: TGTGCCAGCAGCCCCACGGACTATGCTGGATACGAGCAGTACTTC.

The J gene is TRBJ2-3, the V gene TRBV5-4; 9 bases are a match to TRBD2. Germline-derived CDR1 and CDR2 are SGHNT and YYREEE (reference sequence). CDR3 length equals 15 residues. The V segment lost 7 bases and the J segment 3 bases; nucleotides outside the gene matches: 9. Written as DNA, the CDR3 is TGTGCCAGCGCAATGACTAGCGGTCCAACAGATACGCAGTATTTT. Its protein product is CASAMTSGPTDTQYF.

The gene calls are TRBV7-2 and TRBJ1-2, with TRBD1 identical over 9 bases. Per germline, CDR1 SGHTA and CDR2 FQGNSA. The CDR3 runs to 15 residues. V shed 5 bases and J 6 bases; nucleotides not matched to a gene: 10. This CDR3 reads CASSKPTGGTDGYTF. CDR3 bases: TGTGCCAGCAGCAAACCGACAGGGGGAACAGATGGCTACACCTTC.

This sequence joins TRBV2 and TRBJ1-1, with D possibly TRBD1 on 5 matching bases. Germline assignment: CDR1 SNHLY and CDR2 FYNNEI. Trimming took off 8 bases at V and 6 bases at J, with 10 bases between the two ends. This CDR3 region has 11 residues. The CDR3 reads CASGPGPEAFF. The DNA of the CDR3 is TGTGCCAGCGGGCCAGGGCCTGAAGCTTTCTTT.

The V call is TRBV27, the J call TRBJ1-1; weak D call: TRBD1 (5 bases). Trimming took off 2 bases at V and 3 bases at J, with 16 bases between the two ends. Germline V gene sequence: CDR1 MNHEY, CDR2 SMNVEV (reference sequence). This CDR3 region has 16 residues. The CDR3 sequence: CASSLRPLEGDTEAFF. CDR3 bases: TGTGCCAGCAGTTTAAGACCCCTCGAAGGGGACACTGAAGCTTTCTTT.

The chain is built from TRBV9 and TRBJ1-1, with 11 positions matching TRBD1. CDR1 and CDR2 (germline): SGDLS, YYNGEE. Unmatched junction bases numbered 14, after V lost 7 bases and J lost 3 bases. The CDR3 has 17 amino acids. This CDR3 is CASLPGTGGFEDTEAFF. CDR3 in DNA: TGTGCCAGCCTTCCCGGGACAGGGGGGTTCGAAGACACTGAAGCTTTCTTT.

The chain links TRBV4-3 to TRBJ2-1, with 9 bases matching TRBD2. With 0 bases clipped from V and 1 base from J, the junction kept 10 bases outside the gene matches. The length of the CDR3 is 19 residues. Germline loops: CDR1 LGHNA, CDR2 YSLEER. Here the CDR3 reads CASSQDWAGGIGSYNEQFF. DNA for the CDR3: TGCGCCAGCAGCCAAGATTGGGCGGGAGGGATAGGTTCCTACAATGAGCAGTTCTTC.

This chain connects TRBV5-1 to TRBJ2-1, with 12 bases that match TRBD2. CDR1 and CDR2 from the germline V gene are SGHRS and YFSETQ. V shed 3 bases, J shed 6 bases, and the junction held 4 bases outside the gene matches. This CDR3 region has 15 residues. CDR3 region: CASSYLAGGPNEQFF. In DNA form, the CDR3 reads TGCGCCAGCAGCTACCTAGCGGGAGGGCCCAATGAGCAGTTCTTC.

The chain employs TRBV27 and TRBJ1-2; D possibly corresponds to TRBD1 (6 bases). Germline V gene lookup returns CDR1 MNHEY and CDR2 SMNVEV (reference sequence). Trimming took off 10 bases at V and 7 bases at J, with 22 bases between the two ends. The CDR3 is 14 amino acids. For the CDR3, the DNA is TGTGCCACCAGGGGTGGTATCTATGCGGGTGGCTACACCTTC. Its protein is CATRGGIYAGGYTF.

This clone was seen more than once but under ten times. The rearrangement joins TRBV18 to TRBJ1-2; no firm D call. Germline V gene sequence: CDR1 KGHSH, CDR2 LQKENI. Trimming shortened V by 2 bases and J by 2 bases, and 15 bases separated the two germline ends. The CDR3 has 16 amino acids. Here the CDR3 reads CASSPAQARLNYGYTF. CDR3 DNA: TGTGCCAGCTCACCAGCCCAGGCCAGGCTGAACTATGGCTACACCTTC. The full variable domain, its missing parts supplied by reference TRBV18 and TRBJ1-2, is NAGVMQNPRHLVRRRGQEARLRCSPMKGHSHVYWYRQLPEEGLKFMVYLQKENIIDESGMPKERFSAEFPKEGPSILRIQQVVRGDSAAYFCASSPAQARLNYGYTFGSGTRLTVV.

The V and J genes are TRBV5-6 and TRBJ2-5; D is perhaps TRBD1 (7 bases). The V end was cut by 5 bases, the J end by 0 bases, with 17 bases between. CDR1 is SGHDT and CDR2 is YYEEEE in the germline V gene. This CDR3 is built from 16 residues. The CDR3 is CASSSYGGQYQETQYF. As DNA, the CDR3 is TGTGCCAGCAGTTCATACGGGGGACAGTACCAAGAGACCCAGTACTTC.

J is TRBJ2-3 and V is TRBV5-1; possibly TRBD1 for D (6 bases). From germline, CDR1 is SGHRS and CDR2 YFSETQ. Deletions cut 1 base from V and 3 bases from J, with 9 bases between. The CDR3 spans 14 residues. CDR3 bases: TGCGCCAGCAGCTTGACACAGGGAACAGATACGCAGTATTTT. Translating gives CASSLTQGTDTQYF. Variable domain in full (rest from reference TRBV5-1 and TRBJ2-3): KAGVTQTPRYLIKTRGQQVTLSCSPISGHRSVSWYQQTPGQGLQFLFEYFSETQRNKGNFPGRFSGRQFSNSRSEMNVSTLELGDSALYLCASSLTQGTDTQYFGPGTRLTVL.

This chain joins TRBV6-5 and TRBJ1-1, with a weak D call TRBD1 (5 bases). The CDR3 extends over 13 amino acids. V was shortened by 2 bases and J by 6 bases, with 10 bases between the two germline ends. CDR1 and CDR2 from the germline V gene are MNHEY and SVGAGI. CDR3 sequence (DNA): TGTGCCAGCAGTTACCCCGGGGGGTCTGAAGCTTTCTTT. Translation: CASSYPGGSEAFF.

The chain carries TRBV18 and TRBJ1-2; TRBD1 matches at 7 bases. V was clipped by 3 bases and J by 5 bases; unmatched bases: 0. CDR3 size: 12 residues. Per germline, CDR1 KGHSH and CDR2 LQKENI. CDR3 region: CASSPTGYGYTF. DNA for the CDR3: TGTGCCAGCTCACCGACAGGGTATGGCTACACCTTC.

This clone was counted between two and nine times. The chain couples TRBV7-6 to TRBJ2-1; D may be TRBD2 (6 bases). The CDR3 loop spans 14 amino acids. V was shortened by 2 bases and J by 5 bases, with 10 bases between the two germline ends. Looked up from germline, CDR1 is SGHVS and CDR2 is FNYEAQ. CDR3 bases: TGTGCCAGCAGCTTATCTGGGGGGAACAATGAGCAGTTCTTC. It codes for CASSLSGGNNEQFF.

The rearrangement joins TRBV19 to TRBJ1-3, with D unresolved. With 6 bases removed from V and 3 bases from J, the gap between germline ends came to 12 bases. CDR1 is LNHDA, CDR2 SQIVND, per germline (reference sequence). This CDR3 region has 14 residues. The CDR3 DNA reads TGTGCCAGTAGCCCCACGGAGCGTGGAAACACCATATATTTT. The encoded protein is CASSPTERGNTIYF. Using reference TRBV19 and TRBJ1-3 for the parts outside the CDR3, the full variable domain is DGGITQSPKYLFRKEGQNVTLSCEQNLNHDAMYWYRQDPGQGLRLIYYSQIVNDFQKGDIAEGYSVSREKKESFPLTVTSAQKNPTAFYLCASSPTERGNTIYFGEGSWLTVV.